The present TCR beta chain was sequenced within a study of blood T cell repertoires in COVID-19. Study-level information: Nucleic acid was either cDNA or gDNA, and it came from T cells, B-cell-depleted T cells, or PBMCs.

Original analysis: Researchers report that nucleated cell counts were estimated from reference gene primer amplification. The data were produced by immunoSEQ multiplex PCR, yet TCRdb's version contains in-frame clones alone and is incomplete. V, J and clone size are taken as reported in that table, and D and trimming were inferred from the DNA itself. The sample lists fewer than 700,000 clones, about 88% seen once, with about 8.2% in the top ten. This CDR3 is built from 14 residues. Losses at the gene ends were 3 bases for V and 1 base for J; bases not matched to a gene: 3. Germline V gene sequence: CDR1 SGDLS, CDR2 YYNGEE. Followed longitudinally, the Seattle patients had been enrolled during active infection.

Material for sequencing was peripheral blood. The sequence was obtained from a woman aged 50 to 60 with COVID-19, enrolled during active disease. J is TRBJ1-1 and V is TRBV9; 7 bases are shared with TRBD1. The CDR3 protein is CASSEGQQNTEAFF. CDR3 coding DNA: TGTGCCAGCAGCGAGGGACAGCAGAACACTGAAGCTTTCTTT.